One and the same sample provided the 16 T cell receptor beta chains below, sequenced in a study of regulatory T cells in long-lasting Graves disease. The time point here: newly diagnosed GD, antithyroid drugs for less than 3 months. The TCR library was made from RNA that had been extracted from PBMCs in TRIzol. In building TCR beta libraries, iRepertoire HTBI primers were used together with Arm-PCR of CDR3 regions. TCRdb reprocessed the multiplex PCR reads via MiXCR and lists one record per CDR3 protein. The table has 350,000 to 550,000 distinct CDR3 sequences, under 15% seen once. These records were also assigned to another study, of T cells in Graves' hyperthyroidism and ophthalmopathy.

The material sequenced was peripheral blood mononuclear cells (PBMCs), taken at new diagnosis, from a patient treated with antithyroid drugs. The receptor source for this set is a woman younger than 45 with Graves disease.

The rearrangement joins TRBV29-1 to TRBJ2-2; TRBD1 agrees at 11 bases. CDR3 length equals 13 residues. Trimming removed 4 bases from V and 6 bases from J; junction bases left unmatched: 1. Germline V lookup: CDR1 SQVTM, CDR2 ANQGSEA. As DNA, the CDR3 is TGCAGCGTTGGGGGACAGGGGGCCGGGGAGCTGTTTTTT. Amino acid sequence: CSVGGQGAGELFF.

This clonotype was counted a few times. The chain is built from TRBV27 and TRBJ2-3; D might be TRBD1 or TRBD2, each matching 6 bases. The germline V and J ends were trimmed by 6 bases and 0 bases, with 13 bases remaining between them. The CDR3 consists of 15 residues. Looked up from germline, CDR1 is MNHEY and CDR2 is SMNVEV (reference sequence). CDR3 region: CASSLGGTSTDTQYF. CDR3 sequence (DNA): TGTGCCAGCAGCTTAGGGGGGACTAGCACAGATACGCAGTATTTT.

The chain links TRBV7-6 to TRBJ2-3; possible D gene TRBD2, 6 bases. Germline CDR1 and CDR2: SGHVS and FNYEAQ. The ends were cut back, 5 bases at V and 1 base at J, with 16 bases in the middle. The CDR3 loop spans 16 amino acids. CDR3 in DNA: TGTGCCAGCAGCCACCAGGGCGGGGTAGGCACAGATACGCAGTATTTT. Its translation is CASSHQGGVGTDTQYF.

This clonotype was detected a few times. The chain is built from TRBV2 and TRBJ2-3, with 13 bases matching TRBD2. Germline values: CDR1 SNHLY, CDR2 FYNNEI. CDR3 length: 20 amino acids. The V and J ends lost 6 bases and 0 bases, in that order; junction bases with no gene match: 15. The CDR3: CASRAGLAGPAYSSTDTQYF. The CDR3 nucleotides are TGTGCCAGCAGAGCGGGACTAGCGGGGCCGGCTTATTCTAGCACAGATACGCAGTATTTT.

This clonotype has at least ten counts. The gene calls are TRBV29-1 and TRBJ2-1, with 11 nucleotides matching TRBD2. CDR3 size: 14 residues. V shed 6 bases, J shed 4 bases, and the junction held 5 bases outside the gene matches. Germline CDR1 SQVTM, CDR2 ANQGSEA. The CDR3: CSVVGTSGYNEQFF. Written as DNA, the CDR3 is TGCAGCGTCGTAGGGACTAGCGGTTACAATGAGCAGTTCTTC.

This rearrangement joins TRBV25-1 to TRBJ1-2; 8 bases match TRBD1. CDR1 and CDR2 (germline): MGHDK, SYGVNS. The length of the CDR3 is 13 residues. The trim removed 7 bases at V and 6 bases at J, leaving 7 bases unmatched. The CDR3 loop reads CASNQDRDNGYTF. The DNA of the CDR3 is TGTGCCAGCAATCAGGACAGGGACAATGGCTACACCTTC.

This chain connects TRBV7-9 to TRBJ2-5; D ambiguous. The germline gives CDR1 SEHNR, CDR2 FQNEAQ (reference sequence). The CDR3 extends over 13 amino acids. Trimming cost V 6 bases and J 1 base, with 9 bases left between them. Written as DNA, the CDR3 is TGTGCCAGCAGGAGGAGTACCCAAGAGACCCAGTACTTC. Translation: CASRRSTQETQYF. Together with reference TRBV7-9 and TRBJ2-5, the CDR3 gives the full variable domain: DTGVSQNPRHKITKRGQNVTFRCDPISEHNRLYWYRQTLGQGPEFLTYFQNEAQLEKSRLLSDRFSAERPKGSFSTLEIQRTEQGDSAMYLCASRRSTQETQYFGPGTRLLVL.

This clonotype occurred many times. The J gene is TRBJ2-3, the V gene TRBV10-3; no clear D gene. V lost 3 bases to trimming and J lost 0 bases, with 1 base between them. Germline values: CDR1 ENHRY, CDR2 SYGVKD. The CDR3 runs 12 residues. The CDR3 bases are TGTGCCATCAGTGACAGCACAGATACGCAGTATTTT. This sequence encodes CAISDSTDTQYF.

V usage is TRBV27 and J usage is TRBJ2-3; maybe TRBD1 (6 bases). Trimming removed 9 bases at V and 2 bases at J, with 18 bases between. In germline, CDR1 is MNHEY, CDR2 SMNVEV (reference sequence). This CDR3 region has 15 residues. The CDR3 DNA reads TGTGCCAGTTCCAGAGGGGACACCTTCACAGATACGCAGTATTTT. Its protein is CASSRGDTFTDTQYF.

Worth noting for this clonotype: A much larger clone differs by one base, so this may be a read error. The CDR3 end shows no conserved phenylalanine or tryptophan, and so a read error is likely. The chain recombines TRBV12-3 or TRBV12-4 with TRBJ1-5; tentatively, D is TRBD1 (5 bases). V lost 6 bases, J lost 6 bases, and 9 bases lay in between. This CDR3 is 12 amino acids long. CDR3 DNA sequence: TGTGCCAGCAGCCAACAGGCTCAGCCCCAGCATCTT. Its translation: CASSQQAQPQHL.

This clonotype came up many times. The V and J genes are TRBV5-1 and TRBJ1-1; 9 bases align to TRBD1. Germline V lookup: CDR1 SGHRS, CDR2 YFSETQ. This CDR3 is 13 amino acids long. The V gene end was trimmed by 4 bases and the J gene end by 7 bases; junction bases not matched to a gene: 5. The CDR3 spells CASSGTGPLEAFF. The CDR3 nucleotides read TGCGCCAGCAGCGGGACAGGGCCCCTTGAAGCTTTCTTT.

Ten or more counts support this clonotype. The CDR3 nucleotides read TGCAGCGTTGGAGGAGGACACGAGCAGTACTTC. Encoded protein: CSVGGGHEQYF. The V and J genes are TRBV29-1 and TRBJ2-7, with a weak D call TRBD2 (5 bases). The CDR3 has 11 amino acids. Germline loops: CDR1 SQVTM, CDR2 ANQGSEA. With 4 bases removed from V and 5 bases from J, the gap between germline ends came to 9 bases.

This clonotype showed up many times. This rearrangement joins TRBV19 to TRBJ1-1; a possible D gene is TRBD1 (5 bases). V was pared by 6 bases and J by 0 bases, with 23 bases between. Per germline, CDR1 LNHDA and CDR2 SQIVND (reference sequence). The CDR3 runs to 18 residues. The CDR3 coding sequence is TGTGCCAGTAGCCCGAGGGGTGTTACGAGTGAAGTGAACACTGAAGCTTTCTTT. Encoded protein: CASSPRGVTSEVNTEAFF.

This rearrangement joins TRBV20-1 to TRBJ2-2; 8 nucleotides agree with TRBD2. Germline loops: CDR1 DFQATT, CDR2 SNEGSKA (reference sequence). After removal of 4 bases from V and 4 bases from J, the junction contained 5 bases not matched to a gene. The CDR3 is 14 residues long. DNA of the CDR3: TGCAGTGCTAACGTCCTAGCGGGCACCGGGGAGCTGTTTTTT. Translation: CSANVLAGTGELFF.

Concerning this clonotype itself: At one end the junction does not follow the germline gene, possibly because of a read error. The chain is built from TRBV13 and TRBJ2-4; 7 bases map to TRBD2. The CDR3 sequence is 14 residues long. Germline V CDR1 and CDR2: PRHDT, FYEKMQ (reference sequence). This CDR3 is CASSQVREGGIQYF. As DNA, the CDR3 is TGCGCCAGCAGCCAGGTGAGGGAGGGAGGCATTCAGTACTTC.

This clonotype was detected many times. This chain's CDR3 is CASSLGWGGSQYEQYF. Here the CDR3 DNA reads TGTGCCAGCAGCCTTGGGTGGGGCGGGAGTCAATACGAGCAGTACTTC. This chain links TRBV7-6 with TRBJ2-7; 7 bases are shared with TRBD2. CDR1 SGHVS and CDR2 FNYEAQ come from the germline V gene. CDR3 length: 16 residues. V shed 5 bases, J shed 4 bases, and the junction held 14 bases outside the gene matches.